Detailed here is one T cell receptor (beta chain). This sample is part of a study of early T cells in non-severe SARS-CoV-2 infection. TCRdb recomputed calls from the 5' RACE reads with MiXCR, one row per CDR3 protein. The table includes tens of thousands of distinct CDR3 sequences, approximately 10% detected once. CDR3 length: 14 amino acids. Germline CDR1 reads WSHSY; CDR2 reads SAAADI. V lost 5 bases and J 6 bases, leaving 16 bases between the germline ends. The J gene is TRBJ1-1, the V gene TRBV10-2; D might be TRBD1 (5 bases). The origin of this receptor is an adult who was a healthcare worker with PCR-confirmed SARS-CoV-2 infection or an uninfected control (not recorded which). Sequenced here: whole blood, sampled at baseline. The CDR3 region has the DNA TGCGCCAGCAGTCAGGCACCCAGGGCCCCTGAAGCTTTCTTT. Its protein is CASSQAPRAPEAFF.